What follows are 19 T cell receptor beta chains derived from one specimen sequenced in a study of blood T cell repertoires in COVID-19. Method: immunoSEQ multiplex PCR; TCRdb's copy keeps in-frame clones and lacks some. The profile covers some 60,000 clones, with roughly 92% appearing a single time and roughly 5.2% taken by the ten largest. The specimen sequenced was peripheral blood. The receptors shown here come from a human donor in a cohort sampled during active COVID-19.

The chain uses TRBV9 and TRBJ2-3; 9 nucleotides line up with TRBD2. Germline CDR1 SGDLS, CDR2 YYNGEE. The CDR3 consists of 16 residues. After removal of 6 bases from V and 2 bases from J, the junction contained 10 bases not matched to a gene. Here the CDR3 DNA reads TGTGCCAGCAACGGGGGGGCTAGCGGGACCACAGATACGCAGTATTTT. Amino acid sequence: CASNGGASGTTDTQYF.

The chain has TRBV5-4 and TRBJ1-3; TRBD1 might be the D (5 bases). CDR3 size: 13 residues. Germline-derived CDR1 and CDR2 are SGHNT and YYREEE (reference sequence). V shed 0 bases and J shed 4 bases, with 5 bases lying between them. CDR3 in amino acids: CASSLAGGNTIYF. The DNA for the CDR3 is TGTGCCAGCAGCTTGGCAGGGGGAAACACCATATATTTT.

CDR3 nucleotides: TGCGCCAGCAGCTTGACAAACTATGGCTACACCTTC. This translates into CASSLTNYGYTF. The chain recombines TRBV5-1 with TRBJ1-2, with no clear D. This CDR3 comprises 12 residues. Germline values: CDR1 SGHRS, CDR2 YFSETQ. Trimming removed 1 base at V and 2 bases at J, with 3 bases between.

This chain links TRBV6-6 with TRBJ1-3; D perhaps matches TRBD1 (6 bases). Germline V gene lookup returns CDR1 MNHNY and CDR2 SVGAGI (reference sequence). Trimming removed 5 bases at V and 0 bases at J, with 8 bases between. This CDR3 comprises 14 residues. CDR3 loop: CASSGGYSGNTIYF. CDR3 nucleotides: TGTGCCAGCAGTGGGGGCTACTCTGGAAACACCATATATTTT.

The J gene is TRBJ2-3, the V gene TRBV5-1; TRBD2 is a possible D gene (6 bases). The CDR3 is 17 amino acids. The germline V gene has CDR1 SGHRS and CDR2 YFSETQ. V dropped 6 bases and J dropped 3 bases, with 23 bases sitting between them. CDR3 sequence: CASTRGDAWRGTDTQYF. For the CDR3, the DNA is TGCGCCAGCACCCGTGGGGACGCTTGGAGGGGTACAGATACGCAGTATTTT.

This clone has a single count. The chain joins TRBV4-3 to TRBJ1-5, with 7 bases that match TRBD1. CDR1 and CDR2 (germline): LGHNA, YSLEER. The V and J ends lost 4 bases and 4 bases, in that order; junction bases with no gene match: 4. The CDR3 totals 14 residues. The CDR3 protein is CASSPRQGNQPQHF. CDR3 coding DNA: TGCGCCAGCAGCCCTCGACAGGGTAATCAGCCCCAGCATTTT.

The J gene is TRBJ2-5, the V gene TRBV14; D is perhaps TRBD2 (6 bases). The CDR3 has 16 residues. Trimming removed 4 bases from V and 5 bases from J, with 20 bases in between. The germline V gene encodes CDR1 SGHDN and CDR2 FVKESK. CDR3 loop: CASSRIAVNGGETQYF. CDR3 DNA: TGTGCCAGCAGCCGAATAGCGGTCAACGGAGGGGAGACCCAGTACTTC.

The rearrangement uses TRBV10-3 and TRBJ1-2; 8 nucleotides match TRBD1. Germline assignment: CDR1 ENHRY and CDR2 SYGVKD. The J segment lost 2 bases and the V segment lost 10 bases, leaving 6 bases of the junction unmatched. The CDR3 contains 13 residues. CDR3 protein: CATADRDNYGYTF. For the CDR3, the DNA is TGTGCCACGGCGGACAGGGACAACTATGGCTACACCTTC.

The chain links TRBV2 to TRBJ1-5; D is unclear. Germline assignment: CDR1 SNHLY and CDR2 FYNNEI. V shed 6 bases and J shed 0 bases, with 6 bases lying between them. The CDR3 covers 13 residues. The CDR3 here is CASRYGSNQPQHF. For the CDR3, the DNA is TGTGCCAGCAGGTACGGTAGCAATCAGCCCCAGCATTTT.

The rearrangement uses TRBV7-3 and TRBJ2-7; 8 positions match TRBD2. CDR1 and CDR2 from the germline V gene are SGHTA and FQGTGA. The ends lost 1 base at V and 4 bases at J; junction bases unmatched: 12. There are 17 residues in the CDR3. CDR3 loop: CASSLMASGPKGYEQYF. DNA of the CDR3: TGTGCCAGCAGCTTAATGGCTAGCGGGCCAAAGGGATACGAGCAGTACTTC. Full variable domain (missing parts from reference TRBV7-3 and TRBJ2-7): GAGVSQTPSNKVTEKGKYVELRCDPISGHTALYWYRQSLGQGPEFLIYFQGTGAADDSGLPNDRFFAVRPEGSVSTLKIQRTERGDSAVYLCASSLMASGPKGYEQYFGPGTRLTVT.

V is TRBV12-3 or TRBV12-4 and J is TRBJ1-2, with 7 bases fitting TRBD1. V dropped 6 bases and J dropped 7; count of bases not matched to a gene: 8. There are 13 residues in the CDR3. DNA of the CDR3: TGTGCCAGCAGCCAATACCGACAGGGTGGCTACACCTTC. Translation: CASSQYRQGGYTF.

The genes are TRBV7-2 and TRBJ1-5, with 9 bases matching TRBD1. This CDR3 has 17 amino acids. V shed 3 bases and J 1 base; nucleotides not matched to a gene: 7. CDR1 is SGHTA and CDR2 is FQGNSA in the germline V gene. The CDR3 sequence is CASSFGTGKTSNQPQHF. The CDR3 DNA reads as TGTGCCAGCAGCTTCGGGACAGGGAAAACGAGCAATCAGCCCCAGCATTTT.

The rearrangement joins TRBV30 to TRBJ2-5, with 8 nucleotides matching TRBD1. CDR3 size: 16 residues. V lost 1 base, J lost 1 base, and 8 bases stayed unmatched. CDR1 is GTSNPN and CDR2 is SVGIG in the germline V gene (reference sequence). CDR3 region: CAWSGGTGLGQETQYF. In nucleotides, the CDR3 is TGTGCCTGGAGTGGGGGGACAGGTTTAGGCCAAGAGACCCAGTACTTC.

The rearrangement links TRBV10-3 to TRBJ1-2, with no clear D. The CDR3 extends over 14 amino acids. The germline CDR1 and CDR2 sequences are ENHRY and SYGVKD. Trimming took 0 bases from V and 4 from J, leaving 9 bases between them. CDR3 sequence (DNA): TGTGCCATCAGTGAGTCGGACGGACTCTATGGCTACACCTTC. Amino acid sequence: CAISESDGLYGYTF.

The chain has TRBV6-1 and TRBJ2-3; 7 nucleotides match TRBD1. V shed 1 base and J 4 bases; nucleotides not matched to a gene: 5. Germline lookup yields CDR1 MNHNS and CDR2 SASEGT. This CDR3 comprises 15 residues. The CDR3 protein is CASSEGTGPADTQYF. In nucleotides, the CDR3 is TGTGCCAGCAGTGAAGGGACAGGACCAGCAGATACGCAGTATTTT.

This chain uses TRBV5-1 with TRBJ2-3; 12 bases fit TRBD2. Germline V CDR1 and CDR2: SGHRS, YFSETQ. V was clipped by 7 bases and J by 4 bases; unmatched bases: 4. The CDR3 is 14 amino acids. The CDR3 here is CASGSSGGADTQYF. The DNA for the CDR3 is TGCGCCAGCGGATCTAGCGGGGGGGCAGATACGCAGTATTTT.

The V and J genes are TRBV14 and TRBJ1-1; 7 positions match TRBD1. J gave up 5 bases and V 1 base, and 10 bases lay outside the gene matches. CDR1 is SGHDN, CDR2 FVKESK, per germline. This CDR3 has 16 residues. The CDR3 DNA reads TGTGCCAGCAGCCAAGCCCCCACAGGGGTAGGGACTGAAGCTTTCTTT. Protein: CASSQAPTGVGTEAFF.

The chain links TRBV27 to TRBJ2-7, with 8 bases identical to TRBD2. The germline CDR1 and CDR2 sequences are MNHEY and SMNVEV (reference sequence). There are 12 residues in the CDR3. Trimming took 5 bases from V and 5 from J; bases not matched to a gene: 2. The CDR3 spells CASSPGGDEQYF. The CDR3 bases are TGTGCCAGCAGTCCGGGAGGGGACGAGCAGTACTTC.

V is TRBV4-3 and J is TRBJ2-7; the D gene is possibly TRBD1 (5 bases). This CDR3 is built from 15 residues. Germline V gene lookup returns CDR1 LGHNA and CDR2 YSLEER. Trimming pared 0 bases from V and 1 base from J, leaving 10 bases between. The CDR3 loop reads CASSQDRSGSYEQYF. The CDR3 DNA reads as TGCGCCAGCAGCCAAGATAGGTCAGGGTCCTACGAGCAGTACTTC.